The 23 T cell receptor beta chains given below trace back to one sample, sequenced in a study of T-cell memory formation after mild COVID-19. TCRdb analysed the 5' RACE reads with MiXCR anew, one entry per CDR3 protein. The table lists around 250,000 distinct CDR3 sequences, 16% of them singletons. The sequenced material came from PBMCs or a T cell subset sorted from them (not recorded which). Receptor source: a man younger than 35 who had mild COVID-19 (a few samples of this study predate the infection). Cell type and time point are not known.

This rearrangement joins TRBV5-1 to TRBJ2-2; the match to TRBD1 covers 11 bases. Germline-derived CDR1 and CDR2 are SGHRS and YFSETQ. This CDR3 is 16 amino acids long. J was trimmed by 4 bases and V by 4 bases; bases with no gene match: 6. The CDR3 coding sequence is TGCGCCAGCAGCGATTTTGGGACAGGGGGCACCGGGGAGCTGTTTTTT. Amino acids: CASSDFGTGGTGELFF. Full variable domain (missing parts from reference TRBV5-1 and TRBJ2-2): KAGVTQTPRYLIKTRGQQVTLSCSPISGHRSVSWYQQTPGQGLQFLFEYFSETQRNKGNFPGRFSGRQFSNSRSEMNVSTLELGDSALYLCASSDFGTGGTGELFFGEGSRLTVL.

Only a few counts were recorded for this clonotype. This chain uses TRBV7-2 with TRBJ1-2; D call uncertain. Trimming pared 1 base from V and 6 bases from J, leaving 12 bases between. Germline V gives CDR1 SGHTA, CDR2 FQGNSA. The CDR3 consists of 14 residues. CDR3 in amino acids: CASSLDHGRHGYTF. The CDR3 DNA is TGTGCCAGCAGCTTAGACCACGGACGCCATGGCTACACCTTC.

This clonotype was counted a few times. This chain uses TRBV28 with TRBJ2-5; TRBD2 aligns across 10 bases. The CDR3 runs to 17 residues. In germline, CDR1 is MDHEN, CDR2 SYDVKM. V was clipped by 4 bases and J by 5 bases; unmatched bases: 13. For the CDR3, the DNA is TGTGCCAGCAGTTCGCCCACTAGCGGGGTAGTGGAGGAGACCCAGTACTTC. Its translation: CASSSPTSGVVEETQYF.

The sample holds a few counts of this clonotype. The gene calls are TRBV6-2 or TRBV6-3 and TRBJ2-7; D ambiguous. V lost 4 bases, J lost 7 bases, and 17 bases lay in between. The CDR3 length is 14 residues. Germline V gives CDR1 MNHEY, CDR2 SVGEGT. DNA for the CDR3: TGTGCCAGCAGTTTTGCCGGAAGGGATTTGGAGCAGTACGTC. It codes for CASSFAGRDLEQYV.

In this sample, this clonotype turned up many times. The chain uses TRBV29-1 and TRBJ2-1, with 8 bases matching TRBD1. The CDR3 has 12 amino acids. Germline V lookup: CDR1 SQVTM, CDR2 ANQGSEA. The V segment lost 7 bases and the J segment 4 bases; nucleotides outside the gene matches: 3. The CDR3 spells CSARQGYNEQFF. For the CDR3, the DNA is TGCAGCGCAAGACAGGGGTACAATGAGCAGTTCTTC.

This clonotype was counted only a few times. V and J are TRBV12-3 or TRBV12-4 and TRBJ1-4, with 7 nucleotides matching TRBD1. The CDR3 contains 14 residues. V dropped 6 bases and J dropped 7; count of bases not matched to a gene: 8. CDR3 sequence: CASSRDRSLEKLFF. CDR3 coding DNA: TGTGCCAGCAGCAGGGACAGATCGCTTGAAAAACTGTTTTTT.

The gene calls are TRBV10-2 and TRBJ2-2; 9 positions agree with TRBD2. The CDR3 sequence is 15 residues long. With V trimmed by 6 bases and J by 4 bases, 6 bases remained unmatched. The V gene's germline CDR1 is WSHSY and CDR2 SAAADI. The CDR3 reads CASRRTSAITGELFF. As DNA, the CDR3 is TGCGCCAGCAGGAGGACTAGCGCGATCACCGGGGAGCTGTTTTTT.

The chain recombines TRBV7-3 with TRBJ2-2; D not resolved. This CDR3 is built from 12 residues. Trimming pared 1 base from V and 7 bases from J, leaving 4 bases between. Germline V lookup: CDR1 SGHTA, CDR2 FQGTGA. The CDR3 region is CASSLKGGELFF. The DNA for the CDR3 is TGTGCCAGCAGCTTAAAGGGCGGGGAGCTGTTTTTT.

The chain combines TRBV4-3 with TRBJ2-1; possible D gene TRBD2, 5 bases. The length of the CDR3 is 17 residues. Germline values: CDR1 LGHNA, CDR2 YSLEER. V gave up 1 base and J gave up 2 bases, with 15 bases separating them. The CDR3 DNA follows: TGCGCCAGCAGCCAAGTATTGACGCGGGCGGCCTACAATGAGCAGTTCTTC. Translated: CASSQVLTRAAYNEQFF.

The CDR3 sequence: CASSVGSVTTDTQYF. CDR3 DNA sequence: TGTGCCAGCAGCGTAGGGTCGGTTACAACAGATACGCAGTATTTT. The V and J genes are TRBV9 and TRBJ2-3, with D unclear. Trimming pared 0 bases from V and 3 bases from J, leaving 11 bases between. Germline V gene lookup returns CDR1 SGDLS and CDR2 YYNGEE. The CDR3 has 15 amino acids. The variable domain in full, completed from reference TRBV9 and TRBJ2-3, reads DSGVTQTPKHLITATGQRVTLRCSPRSGDLSVYWYQQSLDQGLQFLIQYYNGEERAKGNILERFSAQQFPDLHSELNLSSLELGDSALYFCASSVGSVTTDTQYFGPGTRLTVL.

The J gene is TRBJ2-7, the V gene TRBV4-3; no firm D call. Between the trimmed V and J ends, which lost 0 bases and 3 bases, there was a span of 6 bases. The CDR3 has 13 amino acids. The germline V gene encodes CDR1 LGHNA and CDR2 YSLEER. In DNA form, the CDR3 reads TGCGCCAGCAGCCAAGATTTGGGCTACGAGCAGTACGTC. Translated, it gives CASSQDLGYEQYV.

The CDR3 DNA reads as TGCGCCAGCAGCCAAGGATTAGGGGGTAACACTGAAGCTTTCTTT. Its translation: CASSQGLGGNTEAFF. The rearrangement uses TRBV4-1 and TRBJ1-1; D perhaps matches TRBD1 (6 bases). The V end was cut by 1 base, the J end by 2 bases, with 11 bases between. The CDR3 is 15 amino acids. Per germline, CDR1 MGHRA and CDR2 YSYEKL.

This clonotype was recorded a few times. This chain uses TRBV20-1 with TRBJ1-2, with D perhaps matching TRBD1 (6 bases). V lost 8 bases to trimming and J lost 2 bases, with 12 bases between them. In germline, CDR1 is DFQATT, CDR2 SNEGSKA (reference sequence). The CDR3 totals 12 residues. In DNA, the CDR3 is TGCAGTATGGGGACACCGAACTATGGCTACACCTTC. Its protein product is CSMGTPNYGYTF.

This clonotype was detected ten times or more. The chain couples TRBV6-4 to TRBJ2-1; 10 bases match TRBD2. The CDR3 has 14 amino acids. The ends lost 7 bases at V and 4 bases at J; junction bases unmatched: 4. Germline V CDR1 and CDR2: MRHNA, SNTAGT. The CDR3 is CASILSGGYNEQFF. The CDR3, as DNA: TGTGCCAGCATACTTAGCGGGGGGTACAATGAGCAGTTCTTC.

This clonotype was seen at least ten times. This CDR3 reads CASSLVASEAFF. CDR3 nucleotide sequence: TGTGCCAGCAGCTTAGTCGCCAGTGAAGCTTTCTTT. J is TRBJ1-1 and V is TRBV7-6; D is uncertain. V lost 1 base, J lost 7 bases, and 7 bases lay in between. This CDR3 region has 12 residues. Germline V gene sequence: CDR1 SGHVS, CDR2 FNYEAQ. The full variable domain, rest sourced from reference TRBV7-6 and TRBJ1-1, is GAGVSQSPRYKVTKRGQDVALRCDPISGHVSLYWYRQALGQGPEFLTYFNYEAQQDKSGLPNDRFSAERPEGSISTLTIQRTEQRDSAMYRCASSLVASEAFFGQGTRLTVV.

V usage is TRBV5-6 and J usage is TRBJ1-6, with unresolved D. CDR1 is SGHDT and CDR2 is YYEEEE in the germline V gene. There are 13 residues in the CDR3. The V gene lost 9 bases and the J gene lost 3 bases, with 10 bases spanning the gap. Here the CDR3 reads CAIPCLYNSPLHF. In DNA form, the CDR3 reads TGTGCCATCCCGTGCCTCTATAATTCACCCCTCCACTTT.

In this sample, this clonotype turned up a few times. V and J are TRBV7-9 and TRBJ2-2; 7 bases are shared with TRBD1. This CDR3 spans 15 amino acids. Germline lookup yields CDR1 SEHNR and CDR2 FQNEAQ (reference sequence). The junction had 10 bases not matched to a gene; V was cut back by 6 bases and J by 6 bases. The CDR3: CASRPTADRAGELFF. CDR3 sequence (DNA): TGTGCCAGCAGACCAACCGCCGACAGGGCCGGGGAGCTGTTTTTT.

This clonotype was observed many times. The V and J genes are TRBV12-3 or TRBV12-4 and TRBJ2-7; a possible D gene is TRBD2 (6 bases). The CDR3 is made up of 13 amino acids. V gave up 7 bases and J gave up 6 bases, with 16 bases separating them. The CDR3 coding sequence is TGTGCCAGCACCCTCGGGGGTCGTTCCGAGCAGTACTTC. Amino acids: CASTLGGRSEQYF.

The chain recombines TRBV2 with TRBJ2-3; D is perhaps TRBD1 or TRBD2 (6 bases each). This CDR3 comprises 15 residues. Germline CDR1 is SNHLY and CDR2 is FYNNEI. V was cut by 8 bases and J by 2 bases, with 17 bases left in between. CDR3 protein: CASGEGGRITDTQYF. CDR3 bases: TGTGCCAGCGGAGAAGGGGGGCGAATCACAGATACGCAGTATTTT. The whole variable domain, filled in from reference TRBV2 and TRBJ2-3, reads EPEVTQTPSHQVTQMGQEVILRCVPISNHLYFYWYRQILGQKVEFLVSFYNNEISEKSEIFDDQFSVERPDGSNFTLKIRSTKLEDSAMYFCASGEGGRITDTQYFGPGTRLTVL.

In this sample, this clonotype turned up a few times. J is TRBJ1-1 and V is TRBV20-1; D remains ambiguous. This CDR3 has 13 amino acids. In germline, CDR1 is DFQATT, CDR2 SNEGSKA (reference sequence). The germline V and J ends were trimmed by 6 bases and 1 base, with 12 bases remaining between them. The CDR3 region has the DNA TGCAGTGCCCGAAGTACGCAGAACACTGAAGCTTTCTTT. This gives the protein CSARSTQNTEAFF.

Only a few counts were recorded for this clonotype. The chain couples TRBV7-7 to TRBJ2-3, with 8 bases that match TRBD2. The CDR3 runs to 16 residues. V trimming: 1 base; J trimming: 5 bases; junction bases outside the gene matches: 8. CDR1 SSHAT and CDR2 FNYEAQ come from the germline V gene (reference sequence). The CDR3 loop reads CASSLGTSRGQDTQYF. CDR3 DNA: TGTGCCAGCAGCTTAGGGACTAGCCGGGGTCAAGATACGCAGTATTTT.

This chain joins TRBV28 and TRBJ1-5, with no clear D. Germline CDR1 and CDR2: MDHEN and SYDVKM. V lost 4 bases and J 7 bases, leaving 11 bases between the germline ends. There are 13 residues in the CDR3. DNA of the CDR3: TGTGCCAGCAGTTCCCTCTCGGAACAGCCCCAGCATTTT. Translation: CASSSLSEQPQHF.

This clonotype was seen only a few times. CDR3 nucleotides: TGCAGTGCTAGTTTAATCATGGGGGGCAAATACGAGCAGTACGTC. This codes for CSASLIMGGKYEQYV. The J gene is TRBJ2-7, the V gene TRBV20-1; D possibly uses TRBD1 or TRBD2 (6 bases each). V lost 3 bases, J lost 4 bases, and 19 bases lay in between. Germline CDR1 and CDR2: DFQATT and SNEGSKA (reference sequence). The CDR3 has 15 residues.